A selection of T cell receptor beta chains follows, all from one sample in a study of T cells in Graves' hyperthyroidism and ophthalmopathy. Via MiXCR, TCRdb re-called the multiplex PCR reads, giving one row per CDR3 protein. The sample lists approximately 510,000 distinct CDR3 sequences; roughly 20% were seen once. Sequenced: blood. The receptors shown here come from a man aged 18 to 30 with Graves' hyperthyroidism. The CDR3 runs from the conserved cysteine through the conserved F or W. Each record gives: J gene, clone size, CDR3 length, V gene, D gene, CDR3 DNA, CDR3 protein. D genes are given only for firm matches. Size tells how often a clone was seen (once, few, many) or the class of an expanded clone, and some rows leave it out.

j_call: TRBJ2-5; clone_size: many; cdr3_length: 13; v_call: TRBV28; d_call: .; cdr3_nt: TGTGCCAGCAGTTTTACTAACCAAGAGACCCAGTACTTC; cdr3_aa: CASSFTNQETQYF
j_call: TRBJ1-1; clone_size: many; cdr3_length: 14; v_call: TRBV24-1; d_call: .; cdr3_nt: TGTGCCACCAGTGACGGGAGGGTGAACACTGAAGCTTTCTTT; cdr3_aa: CATSDGRVNTEAFF
j_call: TRBJ2-7; clone_size: .; cdr3_length: 12; v_call: TRBV29-1; d_call: .; cdr3_nt: TGCAGCGTTGGGGGACTGTCGTACGAGCAGTACTTC; cdr3_aa: CSVGGLSYEQYF
j_call: TRBJ2-2; clone_size: many; cdr3_length: 13; v_call: TRBV19; d_call: .; cdr3_nt: TGTGCCAGTACTGGACACCGGGACGGGGAGCTGTTTTTT; cdr3_aa: CASTGHRDGELFF
j_call: TRBJ1-1; clone_size: few; cdr3_length: 14; v_call: TRBV11-1; d_call: .; cdr3_nt: TGTGCCAGCGGGGGGTACGAGGGAGACACTGAAGCTTTCTTT; cdr3_aa: CASGGYEGDTEAFF
j_call: TRBJ1-2; clone_size: .; cdr3_length: 14; v_call: TRBV9; d_call: .; cdr3_nt: TGTGCCAGCAGCGCTATGACGGAGAACTATGGCTACACCTTC; cdr3_aa: CASSAMTENYGYTF
j_call: TRBJ1-1; clone_size: many; cdr3_length: 11; v_call: TRBV6-5; d_call: .; cdr3_nt: TGTGCCAGCAGTTACCCGCTCGCGACTTTCTTT; cdr3_aa: CASSYPLATFF
j_call: TRBJ2-7; clone_size: many; cdr3_length: 15; v_call: TRBV25-1; d_call: TRBD2; cdr3_nt: TGTGCCAGCAGTGATGACGGGGGGGAATCCTACGAGCAGTACTTC; cdr3_aa: CASSDDGGESYEQYF
j_call: TRBJ2-5; clone_size: many; cdr3_length: 16; v_call: TRBV2; d_call: TRBD2; cdr3_nt: TGTGCCAGCAGTGATCCCTTGAGCGGGGGGGCGGAGACCCAGTACTTC; cdr3_aa: CASSDPLSGGAETQYF
j_call: TRBJ1-1; clone_size: many; cdr3_length: 11; v_call: TRBV28; d_call: .; cdr3_nt: TGTGCCAGCACCGTGGGCCTTGAAGCTTTCTTT; cdr3_aa: CASTVGLEAFF
j_call: TRBJ1-2; clone_size: many; cdr3_length: 14; v_call: TRBV6-5; d_call: .; cdr3_nt: TGTGCCAGCAGTTACGGAACAGGGAACTATGGCTACACCTTC; cdr3_aa: CASSYGTGNYGYTF
j_call: TRBJ1-1; clone_size: many; cdr3_length: 14; v_call: TRBV6-1; d_call: .; cdr3_nt: TGTGCCAGCAGTGAACGGAGGGCGAACACTGAAGCTTTCTTT; cdr3_aa: CASSERRANTEAFF
j_call: TRBJ1-2; clone_size: .; cdr3_length: 13; v_call: TRBV7-2; d_call: .; cdr3_nt: TGTGCCAGCAGCTTAATGGACAGCTATGGCTACACCTTC; cdr3_aa: CASSLMDSYGYTF
j_call: TRBJ1-2; clone_size: many; cdr3_length: 12; v_call: TRBV29-1; d_call: .; cdr3_nt: TGCAGCGTTGTGGGCAGCAACTATGGCTACACCTTC; cdr3_aa: CSVVGSNYGYTF
j_call: TRBJ2-7; clone_size: many; cdr3_length: 13; v_call: TRBV5-1; d_call: .; cdr3_nt: TGCGCCAGCAGCTTTAAGCAGGAACTCGAGCAGTACTTC; cdr3_aa: CASSFKQELEQYF
j_call: TRBJ2-7; clone_size: many; cdr3_length: 14; v_call: TRBV25-1; d_call: .; cdr3_nt: TGTGCCAGCAGTGCCAGGGAGCTTTCCTACGAGCAGTACTTC; cdr3_aa: CASSARELSYEQYF
j_call: TRBJ1-1; clone_size: many; cdr3_length: 14; v_call: TRBV6-1; d_call: .; cdr3_nt: TGTGCCAGCAGTGATTTGGACGGGGTCACTGAAGCTTTCTTT; cdr3_aa: CASSDLDGVTEAFF
j_call: TRBJ2-7; clone_size: .; cdr3_length: 15; v_call: TRBV7-2; d_call: TRBD1; cdr3_nt: TGTGCCAGCAGCTTAAGGCAGGGACAGGGTCGCGAGCAGTACTTC; cdr3_aa: CASSLRQGQGREQYF
j_call: TRBJ1-1; clone_size: .; cdr3_length: 15; v_call: TRBV18; d_call: .; cdr3_nt: TGTGCCAGCCCACCCCCGGGACATGGGGGCACTGAAGCTTTCTTT; cdr3_aa: CASPPPGHGGTEAFF
j_call: TRBJ2-7; clone_size: .; cdr3_length: 15; v_call: TRBV28; d_call: TRBD1; cdr3_nt: TGTGCCAGCAGTTTTGGGGACAGCATCACCTACGAGCAGTACTTC; cdr3_aa: CASSFGDSITYEQYF
j_call: TRBJ1-3; clone_size: .; cdr3_length: 18; v_call: TRBV5-1; d_call: TRBD1; cdr3_nt: TGCGCCAGCAGCTTGGACCTGACAGGGGTATTATCTGGAAACACCATATATTTT; cdr3_aa: CASSLDLTGVLSGNTIYF
j_call: TRBJ2-7; clone_size: many; cdr3_length: 14; v_call: TRBV11-2; d_call: .; cdr3_nt: TGTGCCAGCAGCTTTGCAGGGCAAGCCTACGAGCAGTACTTC; cdr3_aa: CASSFAGQAYEQYF